What follows are 3 T cell receptor beta chains derived from one specimen sequenced in a study of shared clonotypes between healthy human individuals. Measured with immunoSEQ multiplex PCR; TCRdb has only the in-frame clones, and not every one. The sample holds about 1.1 million clones, about 80% seen once. The specimen sequenced was memory CD4+ T cells from PBMCs. Documented subset: CD45RA-negative fraction. These receptors came from a man between 18 and 29 years old in good health. Some clones in this sample may be carry-over from other donors' samples.

This clone turned up a few times. The V gene is TRBV7-9, the J gene TRBJ2-7, with 11 positions matching TRBD2. Germline values: CDR1 SEHNR, CDR2 FQNEAQ (reference sequence). The ends lost 5 bases at V and 3 bases at J; junction bases unmatched: 12. The CDR3 consists of 17 residues. CDR3 DNA: TGTGCCAGCAGCCCCCGGGGTAGCGGGAGGGCACTCTACGAGCAGTACTTC. This codes for CASSPRGSGRALYEQYF.

This chain joins TRBV7-2 and TRBJ2-1; unclear D gene. The germline V and J ends were trimmed by 8 bases and 7 bases, with 9 bases remaining between them. The CDR3 has 11 amino acids. The germline V gene has CDR1 SGHTA and CDR2 FQGNSA. The CDR3 region is CASGFGNEQFF. CDR3 bases: TGTGCCAGCGGATTTGGGAATGAGCAGTTCTTC.

For the CDR3, the DNA is TGCGCCAGCAGCCGGTTAGCGGGAGCAGATACGCAGTATTTT. It is translated as CASSRLAGADTQYF. This chain uses TRBV4-1 with TRBJ2-3; 9 bases are shared with TRBD2. The CDR3 loop spans 14 amino acids. The trim removed 4 bases at V and 4 bases at J, leaving 3 bases unmatched. Germline assignment: CDR1 MGHRA and CDR2 YSYEKL.